Below, 14 T cell receptor beta chains from the same sample are listed, as sequenced in a study of cytomegalovirus exposure and HLA in healthy donors. Primers included in the PCR were 60 Vbeta and 13 Jbeta primers. Sequenced by immunoSEQ multiplex PCR; TCRdb stores in-frame clones only, minus some. The sample yields about 140,000 clones, roughly 76% seen once. Material for sequencing was PBMCs. The receptors here all came from a woman between 35 and 50 years old in good health and CMV-seronegative.

This sequence joins TRBV6-1 and TRBJ2-7, with 7 nucleotides matching TRBD2. Unmatched junction bases numbered 10, after V lost 9 bases and J lost 2 bases. This CDR3 comprises 14 residues. The germline V gene encodes CDR1 MNHNS and CDR2 SASEGT. Written as DNA, the CDR3 is TGTGCCAGTGGGGGGGTTGCGGGAACCTACGAGCAGTACTTC. This sequence encodes CASGGVAGTYEQYF.

CDR3 DNA sequence: TGTGCCAGTAGTATGAGTAACTCTGGGGCCAACGTCCTGACTTTC. Translation gives CASSMSNSGANVLTF. The gene calls are TRBV19 and TRBJ2-6; D not resolved. Trimming shortened V by 3 bases and J by 0 bases, and 6 bases separated the two germline ends. Germline V CDR1 and CDR2: LNHDA, SQIVND (reference sequence). This CDR3 has 15 residues.

The rearrangement uses TRBV6-5 and TRBJ2-1; a weak D match, TRBD1 (5 bases). Germline-derived CDR1 and CDR2 are MNHEY and SVGAGI. The CDR3 is made up of 13 amino acids. The CDR3, as DNA: TGTGCTACTGAAGGGCAGGGTGGGTATGAGCAGTTCTTC. This sequence encodes CATEGQGGYEQFF.

The sample holds one count of this clone. J is TRBJ2-5 and V is TRBV9; TRBD1 matches at 8 bases. The CDR3 is made up of 14 amino acids. The germline V gene has CDR1 SGDLS and CDR2 YYNGEE. Trimming cost V 4 bases and J 7 bases; bases outside gene matches: 9. The CDR3 region is CASSIGTGEVTQYF. CDR3 DNA: TGTGCCAGCAGCATAGGGACAGGAGAAGTGACCCAGTACTTC.

This chain links TRBV18 with TRBJ1-4; D uncertain. Germline CDR1 reads KGHSH; CDR2 reads LQKENI. The germline V and J ends were trimmed by 3 bases and 8 bases, with 10 bases remaining between them. The CDR3 covers 13 residues. The CDR3 is CASSPNWAEKLFF. The CDR3 nucleotides are TGTGCCAGCTCACCGAACTGGGCCGAAAAACTGTTTTTT.

The V and J genes are TRBV11-3 and TRBJ1-3, with no clear D. V lost 0 bases and J 4 bases, leaving 10 bases between the germline ends. Germline V CDR1 and CDR2: SGHNT, YENEEA. CDR3 length equals 15 residues. Written as DNA, the CDR3 is TGTGCCAGCAGCTTAGACGGGAGCGCGGGAAACACCATATATTTT. Protein: CASSLDGSAGNTIYF.

The chain links TRBV15 to TRBJ2-3, with 7 bases that match TRBD2. The CDR3 is 16 amino acids. The germline CDR1 and CDR2 sequences are LNHNV and YYDKDF (reference sequence). Trimming removed 0 bases from V and 3 bases from J; junction bases left unmatched: 6. CDR3 in amino acids: CATSRDIGRGTDTQYF. CDR3 nucleotide sequence: TGTGCCACCAGCAGAGACATAGGGCGGGGGACAGATACGCAGTATTTT.

The genes are TRBV6-1 and TRBJ1-2; 7 positions match TRBD1. The CDR3 is made up of 13 amino acids. Germline-derived CDR1 and CDR2 are MNHNS and SASEGT. V lost 4 bases and J lost 7; bases outside the gene matches: 6. The DNA of the CDR3 is TGTGCCAGCAGTGTCATGGGGGACAGTGGCTACACCTTC. It codes for CASSVMGDSGYTF.

The gene calls are TRBV6-6 and TRBJ2-1; D perhaps matches TRBD1 (6 bases). CDR1 MNHNY and CDR2 SVGAGI come from the germline V gene (reference sequence). The length of the CDR3 is 15 residues. V lost 0 bases to trimming and J lost 1 base, with 7 bases between them. The CDR3 is CASSYSTGSYNEQFF. Here the CDR3 DNA reads TGTGCCAGCAGTTACTCGACAGGATCCTACAATGAGCAGTTCTTC.

This clone has more than one count but fewer than ten. The gene calls are TRBV9 and TRBJ1-6; 7 nucleotides agree with TRBD1. With V trimmed by 3 bases and J by 5 bases, 5 bases remained unmatched. The CDR3 contains 15 residues. Germline V gives CDR1 SGDLS, CDR2 YYNGEE. CDR3 DNA sequence: TGTGCCAGCAGCGCCACCGGGACAGATAATTCACCCCTCCACTTT. Translating it yields CASSATGTDNSPLHF.

The V call is TRBV6-4, the J call TRBJ1-1; D may be TRBD1 (6 bases). The CDR3 consists of 15 residues. V lost 6 bases and J 0 bases, leaving 14 bases between the germline ends. Germline values: CDR1 MRHNA, CDR2 SNTAGT. The CDR3 coding sequence is TGTGCCAGCAGCCCCGGGGGGCGGATGAACACTGAAGCTTTCTTT. The encoded protein is CASSPGGRMNTEAFF.

In its sample, this clone was seen once. The V and J genes are TRBV2 and TRBJ1-1; D unresolved. The germline V and J ends were trimmed by 3 bases and 3 bases, with 5 bases remaining between them. The germline CDR1 and CDR2 sequences are SNHLY and FYNNEI. The CDR3 extends over 12 amino acids. CDR3 DNA: TGTGCCAGCAGTGAGTCCGACACTGAAGCTTTCTTT. It encodes CASSESDTEAFF. The full variable domain, in which reference TRBV2 and TRBJ1-1 provide the parts outside the CDR3, is EPEVTQTPSHQVTQMGQEVILRCVPISNHLYFYWYRQILGQKVEFLVSFYNNEISEKSEIFDDQFSVERPDGSNFTLKIRSTKLEDSAMYFCASSESDTEAFFGQGTRLTVV.

A single count supports this clone. This chain connects TRBV9 to TRBJ2-3; 12 nucleotides align to TRBD2. The CDR3 consists of 16 residues. Germline CDR1 reads SGDLS; CDR2 reads YYNGEE. J gave up 2 bases and V 5 bases, and 6 bases lay outside the gene matches. DNA of the CDR3: TGTGCCAGCAGTACTAGCGGGGGGTCCTACACAGATACGCAGTATTTT. It translates to CASSTSGGSYTDTQYF.

The V and J genes are TRBV27 and TRBJ1-1; D not resolved. The CDR3 totals 14 residues. Germline V gene data show CDR1 as MNHEY and CDR2 as SMNVEV (reference sequence). Trimming cost V 1 base and J 2 bases, with 8 bases left between them. The CDR3 region has the DNA TGTGCCAGCAGTTTATTCCCGGGTAACACTGAAGCTTTCTTT. Protein product: CASSLFPGNTEAFF.